Below are 18 T cell receptor beta chains sequenced from a single sample in a study of post-analysis software for immune sequencing data (dated by TCRdb to between 2015 and 2017). Libraries were prepared through PCR. TCRdb lists the instrument as Illumina HiSeq 2500. Unique molecular identifiers were incorporated into TCR beta cDNA libraries to reduce PCR and sequencing biases. TCRdb redid the processing of the public reads, applying fastp at Q25 and MiXCR, and retained in-frame beta chains. A single entry per CDR3 protein holds the most common genes and DNA from its merged rows. In this sample the table shows 380,000 or so distinct CDR3 sequences, around 37% of which occur a single time. Of the sample, about an eighth falls within the top ten clones. Which antigens these TCRs recognize remains unknown. General study outcomes and caveats: A few TRBV segments, including TRBV5-6, TRBV5-1 and TRBV20-1, were significantly more frequent in patients than controls.

Sequencing was done on a sample of blood. Every receptor here comes from a girl aged 10-17 years with multiple sclerosis.

The rearrangement links TRBV5-1 to TRBJ2-3; a weak D match, TRBD2 (5 bases). With 0 bases removed from V and 0 bases from J, the gap between germline ends came to 11 bases. In germline, CDR1 is SGHRS, CDR2 YFSETQ. The CDR3 spans 16 residues. In nucleotides, the CDR3 is TGCGCCAGCAGCTTGGTGGCGGGCCCTAGCACAGATACGCAGTATTTT. This codes for CASSLVAGPSTDTQYF.

This clonotype was observed a few times. V is TRBV27 and J is TRBJ2-7; D may be TRBD1 (5 bases). Trimming shortened V by 11 bases and J by 3 bases, and 11 bases separated the two germline ends. The CDR3 runs 11 residues. Germline CDR1 and CDR2: MNHEY and SMNVEV (reference sequence). In DNA form, the CDR3 reads TGTGCCCAAGGACAAGTCTACGAGCAGTACTTC. Protein product: CAQGQVYEQYF.

A few counts support this clonotype. CDR3 sequence: CASSLLGGPSYEQYF. As DNA, the CDR3 is TGCGCCAGCAGCTTGCTCGGAGGGCCCTCCTACGAGCAGTACTTC. V gene TRBV5-1 combines with J gene TRBJ2-7; D is possibly TRBD2 (6 bases). The CDR3 loop spans 15 amino acids. V was trimmed by 1 base and J by 0 bases, leaving 11 bases between them. Germline V lookup: CDR1 SGHRS, CDR2 YFSETQ.

V gene TRBV7-2 combines with J gene TRBJ2-7; unclear D gene. Germline V gene data show CDR1 as SGHTA and CDR2 as FQGNSA. V was pared by 4 bases and J by 2 bases, with 12 bases between. This CDR3 is 14 amino acids long. CDR3 bases: TGTGCCAGCAGCTCCCCGTTAGACCCCTACGAGCAGTACTTC. Protein: CASSSPLDPYEQYF.

The sample holds one count of this clonotype. This chain uses TRBV7-9 with TRBJ2-3; 9 bases fit TRBD1. V was clipped by 0 bases and J by 2 bases; unmatched bases: 3. This CDR3 comprises 16 residues. Germline loops: CDR1 SEHNR, CDR2 FQNEAQ (reference sequence). CDR3 in DNA: TGTGCCAGCAGCTTAGCCGGGACAGGGTTCACAGATACGCAGTATTTT. Translating it yields CASSLAGTGFTDTQYF. The complete variable domain, with remaining parts taken from reference TRBV7-9 and TRBJ2-3, reads DTGVSQNPRHKITKRGQNVTFRCDPISEHNRLYWYRQTLGQGPEFLTYFQNEAQLEKSRLLSDRFSAERPKGSFSTLEIQRTEQGDSAMYLCASSLAGTGFTDTQYFGPGTRLTVL.

The rearrangement uses TRBV11-1 and TRBJ2-3, with D unclear. The CDR3 has 15 amino acids. Trimming stripped 5 bases from V and 2 bases from J, with 14 bases between. CDR1 SGHAT and CDR2 FQDESV come from the germline V gene (reference sequence). The CDR3 spells CASSPSVRSTDTQYF. The CDR3 coding sequence is TGTGCCAGCAGCCCCTCGGTCAGGTCCACAGATACGCAGTATTTT.

The sample holds a few counts of this clonotype. J is TRBJ2-3 and V is TRBV6-2 or TRBV6-3, with D tentatively TRBD2 (5 bases). Trimming shortened V by 6 bases and J by 5 bases, and 15 bases separated the two germline ends. The germline V gene has CDR1 MNHEY and CDR2 SVGEGT. The CDR3 totals 14 residues. In DNA form, the CDR3 reads TGTGCCAGCAGCCGAATCGGACTCGGAGATACGCAGTATTTT. Translating it yields CASSRIGLGDTQYF.

The chain combines TRBV5-1 with TRBJ2-3; 8 bases agree with TRBD2. Trimming cost V 4 bases and J 6 bases; bases outside gene matches: 4. The CDR3 extends over 13 amino acids. Per germline, CDR1 SGHRS and CDR2 YFSETQ. The CDR3 reads CASSLLAEDTQYF. CDR3 DNA: TGCGCCAGCAGCCTACTAGCGGAGGATACGCAGTATTTT.

This clonotype was observed a handful of times. The chain carries TRBV18 and TRBJ2-1, with 10 bases lining up with TRBD1. V lost 3 bases and J lost 3; bases outside the gene matches: 5. The CDR3 runs to 16 residues. Germline CDR1 is KGHSH and CDR2 is LQKENI. The CDR3 protein is CASSPDRGRVYNEQFF. CDR3 sequence (DNA): TGTGCCAGCTCACCCGACAGGGGGCGTGTCTACAATGAGCAGTTCTTC.

The table lists this clonotype with a few counts. This sequence joins TRBV6-6 and TRBJ2-3; 10 nucleotides agree with TRBD2. Germline values: CDR1 MNHNY, CDR2 SVGAGI (reference sequence). The CDR3 has 15 residues. V lost 10 bases to trimming and J lost 5 bases; unmatched junction nucleotides: 12. CDR3 sequence reads: CATYPERGGIDTQYF. Here the CDR3 DNA reads TGTGCCACCTATCCCGAGCGGGGGGGCATAGATACGCAGTATTTT.

V is TRBV7-2 and J is TRBJ1-2, with D unclear. V was pared by 3 bases and J by 4 bases, with 9 bases between. The V gene's germline CDR1 is SGHTA and CDR2 FQGNSA. The CDR3 extends over 13 amino acids. CDR3: CASSLSTVYGYTF. The DNA of the CDR3 is TGTGCCAGCAGCTTGAGCACGGTCTATGGCTACACCTTC.

DNA of the CDR3: TGCAGTGCTAGTCCGGGACAGGGGATTTACAATGAGCAGTTCTTC. Its translation is CSASPGQGIYNEQFF. The V call is TRBV20-1, the J call TRBJ2-1; TRBD1 agrees at 10 bases. J was trimmed by 4 bases and V by 3 bases; bases with no gene match: 6. CDR1 DFQATT and CDR2 SNEGSKA come from the germline V gene (reference sequence). CDR3 length equals 15 residues.

For this clonotype: This sequence may be a read error, since a much larger clone differs from it by one base. V gene TRBV5-5 combines with J gene TRBJ1-4, with D possibly TRBD1 on 5 matching bases. CDR3 length equals 14 residues. With 5 bases removed from V and 5 bases from J, the gap between germline ends came to 13 bases. Germline CDR1 is SGHKS and CDR2 is YYEKEE (reference sequence). CDR3 in amino acids: CASRTGRGNEKLFF. Here the CDR3 DNA reads TGTGCCAGCAGAACGGGACGGGGAAATGAAAAACTGTTTTTT.

This clonotype was counted many times. The rearrangement links TRBV7-2 to TRBJ1-6, with a possible D match to TRBD1 (6 bases). The V end was cut by 4 bases, the J end by 8 bases, with 18 bases between. This CDR3 comprises 16 residues. CDR1 and CDR2 from the germline V gene are SGHTA and FQGNSA. The DNA of the CDR3 is TGTGCCAGCAGCTCCTTCGGGGGGCAACCGGATTCACCCCTCCACTTT. Translated: CASSSFGGQPDSPLHF.

The chain uses TRBV2 and TRBJ2-5, with a tentative D call TRBD1 (5 bases). Germline CDR1 reads SNHLY; CDR2 reads FYNNEI. The V end was cut by 6 bases, the J end by 2 bases, with 7 bases between. The CDR3 sequence is 12 residues long. The CDR3 DNA reads as TGTGCCAGCAGAGGGGATCAAGAGACCCAGTACTTC. It codes for CASRGDQETQYF. Full variable domain (outside the CDR3, taken from reference TRBV2 and TRBJ2-5): EPEVTQTPSHQVTQMGQEVILRCVPISNHLYFYWYRQILGQKVEFLVSFYNNEISEKSEIFDDQFSVERPDGSNFTLKIRSTKLEDSAMYFCASRGDQETQYFGPGTRLLVL.

The table lists this clonotype with a few counts. The chain is built from TRBV10-3 and TRBJ2-3; TRBD1 aligns across 7 bases. Germline values: CDR1 ENHRY, CDR2 SYGVKD. The ends lost 2 bases at V and 2 bases at J; junction bases unmatched: 10. CDR3 length equals 17 residues. The CDR3 DNA follows: TGTGCCATCAGTGAGCAGATGGACAGGCCTTCCACAGATACGCAGTATTTT. It specifies CAISEQMDRPSTDTQYF.

This clonotype was observed a single time. The chain is built from TRBV15 and TRBJ1-5; D not certain. Germline loops: CDR1 LNHNV, CDR2 YYDKDF (reference sequence). Trimming took 1 base from V and 0 from J, leaving 22 bases between them. The CDR3 loop spans 20 amino acids. The CDR3 DNA follows: TGTGCCACCAGCAGAGCAGCGGCCACGCAAAATTCATATAGCAATCAGCCCCAGCATTTT. This sequence encodes CATSRAAATQNSYSNQPQHF.

The V and J genes are TRBV4-1 and TRBJ1-1, with D possibly matching TRBD1 (5 bases). The CDR3 covers 16 residues. V was trimmed by 0 bases and J by 6 bases, leaving 17 bases between them. Germline V gives CDR1 MGHRA, CDR2 YSYEKL. The CDR3 here is CASSQERGATGAEAFF. In DNA form, the CDR3 reads TGCGCCAGCAGCCAAGAGAGAGGGGCCACCGGCGCTGAAGCTTTCTTT.